This is a list of T cell receptor beta chains from one sample in a study of OX40 agonist ivuxolimab in advanced cancers. The table came from immunoSEQ multiplex PCR; TCRdb's copy has only in-frame clones and leaves some out. The table includes 7,500 to 10,000 clones, 55% to 75% detected once. Sequences were derived from CD4+ or CD8+ T cells sorted from blood, sampled in a trial of the OX40 agonist ivuxolimab. The receptors stem from an adult with an advanced solid tumor such as melanoma, head and neck, liver or kidney cancer. Each CDR3 is given with its conserved first and last residue. The D gene is left open where the match is weak. Expanded clones are given a class, and other clones once, few, many or no size at all.

d_gene,v_gene,abundance,j_gene,CDR3aa,CDR3nt
.,TRBV2,.,TRBJ2-3,CASSDVLANTDTQYF,TGTGCCAGCAGTGATGTGCTGGCCAACACAGATACGCAGTATTTT
TRBD1,TRBV9,.,TRBJ2-3,CASSVLGQGSTDTQYF,TGTGCCAGCAGCGTACTAGGACAGGGTTCGACAGATACGCAGTATTTT
.,TRBV7-6,.,TRBJ1-5,CASSQDRNQPQHF,TGTGCCAGCAGCCAGGATAGGAATCAGCCCCAGCATTTT
.,TRBV7-9,.,TRBJ2-3,CASSSPFSDTQYF,TGTGCCAGCAGCTCACCTTTTTCAGATACGCAGTATTTT
.,TRBV5-1,.,TRBJ2-1,CASSLRAYNEQFF,TGCGCCAGCAGCTTGAGGGCCTACAATGAGCAGTTCTTC
.,TRBV11-2,.,TRBJ2-1,CASSLDGYSYNEQFF,TGTGCCAGCAGCTTAGACGGCTACTCCTACAATGAGCAGTTCTTC
.,TRBV29-1,.,TRBJ2-2,CSVEGGNTGELFF,TGCAGCGTTGAGGGCGGGAACACCGGGGAGCTGTTTTTT
.,TRBV19,.,TRBJ2-7,CASSIGGTFGDEQYF,TGTGCCAGTAGTATAGGCGGGACATTTGGGGACGAGCAGTACTTC
.,TRBV28,.,TRBJ1-5,CASSPLREDVQPQHF,TGTGCCAGCAGTCCCCTCAGGGAGGACGTTCAGCCCCAGCATTTT
.,TRBV15,few,TRBJ2-3,CATSIRDIASTDTQYF,TGTGCCACCAGCATCAGGGACATCGCTAGCACAGATACGCAGTATTTT
.,TRBV7-6,.,TRBJ2-1,CASSPPRGNEQFF,TGTGCCAGCAGCCCCCCCAGGGGAAATGAGCAGTTCTTC
.,TRBV7-3,medium-sized,TRBJ2-2,CASSRGDTGELFF,TGTGCCAGCAGCAGGGGTGACACCGGGGAGCTGTTTTTT
TRBD2,TRBV13,few,TRBJ2-3,CASSSRLAEPTDTQYF,TGTGCCAGCAGCTCCCGACTAGCGGAACCCACAGATACGCAGTATTTT
.,TRBV11-2,.,TRBJ1-2,CASSTGRTGIYGYTF,TGTGCCAGCAGCACTGGACGAACAGGGATCTATGGCTACACCTTC
.,TRBV25-1,medium-sized,TRBJ1-1,CASSKGDFEAFF,TGTGCCAGCAGTAAGGGGGACTTTGAAGCTTTCTTT